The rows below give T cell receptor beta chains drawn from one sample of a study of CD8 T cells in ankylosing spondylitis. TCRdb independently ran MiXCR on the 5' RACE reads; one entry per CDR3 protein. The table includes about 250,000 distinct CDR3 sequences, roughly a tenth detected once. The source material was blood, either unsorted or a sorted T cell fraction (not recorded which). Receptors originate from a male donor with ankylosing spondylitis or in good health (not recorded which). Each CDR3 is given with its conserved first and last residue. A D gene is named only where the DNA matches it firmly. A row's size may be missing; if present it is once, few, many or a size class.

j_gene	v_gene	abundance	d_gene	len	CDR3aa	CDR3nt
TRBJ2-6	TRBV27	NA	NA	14	CASGKGSGANVLTF	TGTGCCAGTGGTAAGGGCTCTGGGGCCAACGTCCTGACTTTC
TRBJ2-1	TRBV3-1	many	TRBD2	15	CASSQPSGLAYEQFF	TGTGCCAGCAGCCAGCCCTCGGGACTAGCCTATGAGCAGTTCTTC
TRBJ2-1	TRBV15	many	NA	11	CATSTAGEQFF	TGTGCCACCAGCACCGCCGGGGAGCAGTTCTTC
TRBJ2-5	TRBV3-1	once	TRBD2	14	CASSSQVAGETQYF	TGTGCCAGCAGCTCTCAGGTAGCGGGGGAGACCCAGTACTTC
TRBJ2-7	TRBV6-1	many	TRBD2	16	CASSEFRLAGGQEQYF	TGTGCCAGCAGTGAGTTCCGACTAGCGGGGGGGCAAGAGCAGTACTTC
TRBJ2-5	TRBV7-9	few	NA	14	CASSLAGEQETQYF	TGTGCCAGCAGCTTGGCAGGGGAACAAGAGACCCAGTACTTC
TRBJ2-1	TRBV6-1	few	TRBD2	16	CASSEIPGGSYNEQFF	TGTGCCAGCAGTGAAATCCCGGGGGGTTCCTACAATGAGCAGTTCTTC
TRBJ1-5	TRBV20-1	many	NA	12	CSARMGGQPQHF	TGCAGTGCTAGGATGGGGGGCCAGCCCCAGCATTTT
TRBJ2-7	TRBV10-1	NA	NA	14	CDSSPQGSSYEQYF	TGCGACAGCAGTCCACAGGGTAGCTCCTACGAGCAGTACTTC
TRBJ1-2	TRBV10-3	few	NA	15	CAISEVAPMSVGYTF	TGTGCCATCAGTGAGGTAGCTCCTATGTCTGTTGGCTACACCTTC
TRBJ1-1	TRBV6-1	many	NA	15	CASSEPQVANTEAFF	TGTGCCAGCAGTGAGCCTCAGGTGGCCAACACTGAAGCTTTCTTT
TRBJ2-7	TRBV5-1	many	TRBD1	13	CASSLAGTEEQYF	TGCGCCAGCAGCTTGGCCGGGACAGAAGAGCAGTACTTC
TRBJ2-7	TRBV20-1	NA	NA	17	CSARDPGYRSGSDEQYF	TGCAGTGCTAGAGACCCGGGGTACAGAAGCGGCTCAGACGAGCAGTACTTC
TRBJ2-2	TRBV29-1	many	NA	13	CSVGSSNAGELFF	TGCAGCGTTGGCAGTAGTAATGCCGGGGAGCTGTTTTTT
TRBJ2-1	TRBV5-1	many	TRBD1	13	CASSTTGLLEQFF	TGCGCCAGCAGCACGACAGGGCTATTGGAGCAGTTCTTC
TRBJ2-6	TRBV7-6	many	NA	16	CASSLGAASGANVLTF	TGTGCCAGCAGCTTAGGAGCAGCCTCTGGGGCCAACGTCCTGACTTTC
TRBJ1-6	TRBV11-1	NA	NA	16	CASSQRRVPGNSPLHF	TGTGCCAGCAGCCAAAGGAGGGTCCCGGGCAATTCACCCCTCCACTTT
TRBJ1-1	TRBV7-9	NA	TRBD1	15	CASSSKTGEDTEAFF	TGTGCCAGCAGCTCGAAAACAGGGGAGGACACTGAAGCTTTCTTT
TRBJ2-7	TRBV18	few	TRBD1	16	CASSPRDRFNNYEQYF	TGTGCCAGCTCACCCAGGGACAGGTTTAATAACTACGAGCAGTACTTC
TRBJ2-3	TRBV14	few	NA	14	CASSQAGGSDTQYF	TGTGCCAGCAGCCAAGCCGGGGGTTCAGATACGCAGTATTTT
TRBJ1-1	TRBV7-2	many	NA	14	CASSLARSGAEAFF	TGTGCCAGCAGCTTAGCGCGGTCAGGCGCTGAAGCTTTCTTT
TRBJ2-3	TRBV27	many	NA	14	CASSFEAGTDTQYF	TGTGCCAGCAGTTTCGAAGCGGGTACAGATACGCAGTATTTT